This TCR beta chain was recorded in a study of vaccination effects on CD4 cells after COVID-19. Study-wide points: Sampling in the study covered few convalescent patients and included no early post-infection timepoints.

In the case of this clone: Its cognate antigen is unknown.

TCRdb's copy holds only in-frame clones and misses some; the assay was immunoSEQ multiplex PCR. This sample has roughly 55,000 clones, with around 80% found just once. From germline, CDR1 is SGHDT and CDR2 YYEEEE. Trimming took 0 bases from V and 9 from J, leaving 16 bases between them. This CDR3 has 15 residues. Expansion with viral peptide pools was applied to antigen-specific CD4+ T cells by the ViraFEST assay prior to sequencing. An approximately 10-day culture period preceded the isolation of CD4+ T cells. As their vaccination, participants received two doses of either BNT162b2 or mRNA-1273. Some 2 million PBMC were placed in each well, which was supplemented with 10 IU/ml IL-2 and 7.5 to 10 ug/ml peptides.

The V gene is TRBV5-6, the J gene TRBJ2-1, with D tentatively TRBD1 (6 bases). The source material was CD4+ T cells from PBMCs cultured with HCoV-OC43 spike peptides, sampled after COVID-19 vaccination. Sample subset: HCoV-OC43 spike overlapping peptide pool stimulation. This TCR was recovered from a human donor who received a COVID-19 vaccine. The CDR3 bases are TGTGCCAGCAGCTTGGGGACAGCTTCTTGGGTTGAGCAGTTCTTC. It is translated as CASSLGTASWVEQFF.